The clone carrying this TCR beta chain was counted between two and nine times. Its target is unknown. TCRdb itself ran the RT-PCR reads through MiXCR, one entry per CDR3 protein. Here the sample spans roughly 540,000 distinct CDR3 sequences, around 25% being singletons. The data are from a study of response to subunit inactivated influenza vaccine. The study, taken as a whole, reports: T cells newly recruited by each seasonal influenza vaccination are few, the authors suggested.

The sample was also linked to a second study, of T cells expressing NK-cell markers. That report adds: TCR beta libraries carry UMIs added by 5'RACE template switching. It was from sorted CD3+CD56+NKG2C+, CD3+CD56+NKG2C- and CD3+CD56-NKG2C+ T cells that TCR beta repertoires came. T cells sorted in several experiments were restricted to alpha-beta TCR T cells by an anti-gamma-delta TCR antibody. In several donors, these clonotypes also led the CD3+CD56-NKG2C+ fraction.

The sample consisted of CD4+ T cells sorted from PBMCs, taken 11 to 12 days after vaccination. This TCR was sampled from a man between 45 and 60 years old who received an inactivated influenza vaccine.

The CDR3 protein is CASSLVGSRSYNEQFF. CDR3 DNA: TGTGCCAGCAGCTTGGTGGGTAGTCGCTCCTACAATGAGCAGTTCTTC. The chain employs TRBV7-2 and TRBJ2-1; D is undetermined. The germline CDR1 and CDR2 sequences are SGHTA and FQGNSA. V dropped 3 bases and J dropped 0 bases, with 12 bases sitting between them. The CDR3 sequence is 16 residues long.